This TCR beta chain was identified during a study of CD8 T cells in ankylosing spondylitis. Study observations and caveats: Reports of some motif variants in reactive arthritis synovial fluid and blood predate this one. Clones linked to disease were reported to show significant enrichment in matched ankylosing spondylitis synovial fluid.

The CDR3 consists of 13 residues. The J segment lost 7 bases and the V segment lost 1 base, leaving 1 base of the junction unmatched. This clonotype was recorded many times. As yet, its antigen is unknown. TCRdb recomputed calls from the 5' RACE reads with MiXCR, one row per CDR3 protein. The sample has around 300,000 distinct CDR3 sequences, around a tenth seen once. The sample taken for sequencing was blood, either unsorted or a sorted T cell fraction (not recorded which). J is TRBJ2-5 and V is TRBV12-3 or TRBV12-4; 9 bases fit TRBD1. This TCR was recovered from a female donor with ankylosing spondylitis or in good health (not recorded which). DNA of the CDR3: TGTGCCAGCAGTTTAGAGACAGGGGGGACCCAGTACTTC. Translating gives CASSLETGGTQYF.